This T cell receptor beta chain comes out of a study of OX40 agonist ivuxolimab in advanced cancers. In the study overall: Anti-PD-1, anti-PD-L1 or anti-CTLA-4 therapy given earlier was allowed, and 35% to 50% had some.

The CDR3 is 17 amino acids. Germline CDR1 is PRHDT and CDR2 is FYEKMQ (reference sequence). Trimming took 4 bases from V and 0 from J, leaving 16 bases between them. Sequencing used immunoSEQ multiplex PCR; TCRdb keeps in-frame clones, though not all of them. The sample consists of tens of thousands of clones, more than 80% of them appearing once. This TCR came from an adult with an advanced solid tumor such as melanoma, head and neck, liver or kidney cancer. V and J are TRBV13 and TRBJ1-3; TRBD1 is a possible D gene (6 bases). This material consisted of CD4+ or CD8+ T cells sorted from blood, taken in a trial of the OX40 agonist ivuxolimab. The CDR3 DNA reads TGTGCCAGCAGCTCGACCTCGGACAGCCTCTCTGGAAACACCATATATTTT. It yields the protein CASSSTSDSLSGNTIYF.